This passage covers 2 T cell receptor beta chains from one sample sequenced in a study of identical twins. TCRdb passed the 5' RACE reads through MiXCR, listing each CDR3 protein once. In the table there are around 650,000 distinct CDR3 sequences, 7% to 7.5% of which are singletons. The same data also contributed to another study, on yellow fever vaccine responses in identical twins.

The material sequenced was PBMCs. The origin of the receptors is a woman between 18 and 29 years old in good health.

V usage is TRBV5-1 and J usage is TRBJ2-3, with D maybe TRBD2 (6 bases). The CDR3 extends over 14 amino acids. Trimming took 5 bases from V and 2 from J, leaving 12 bases between them. Germline values: CDR1 SGHRS, CDR2 YFSETQ. The CDR3 region is CASSGGFDTDTQYF. The CDR3 DNA reads TGCGCCAGCAGTGGGGGGTTCGACACAGATACGCAGTATTTT.

The chain has TRBV7-9 and TRBJ1-1; no reliable D call. The CDR3 is made up of 13 amino acids. V lost 8 bases and J lost 0, with 10 bases in between. CDR1 is SEHNR, CDR2 FQNEAQ, per germline (reference sequence). DNA of the CDR3: TGTGCCAGCCGCAGCCTAATGAACACTGAAGCTTTCTTT. This sequence encodes CASRSLMNTEAFF.